This T cell receptor beta chain was documented in a study of somatic mutations in cytotoxic T cells in rheumatoid arthritis. Findings and limits, study-wide: The slight TRBV07 underrepresentation in rheumatoid arthritis patients was not adjusted for multiple comparisons. Unidentified antigens were the targets of the expanded CD8+ clones. Statistically, CD8+ T-cell clonality was not significantly distinct between individuals with rheumatoid arthritis and age-matched healthy controls.

Positively selected by magnetic beads, CD4+ and CD8+ cells were purity-checked by flow cytometry. The protocol was immunoSEQ multiplex PCR, while the TCRdb copy is restricted to in-frame clones and leaves out a portion. This table has more than 15,000 clones, 65% to 85% appearing once. V shed 5 bases, J shed 4 bases, and the junction held 8 bases outside the gene matches. Germline CDR1 is SGHAT and CDR2 is FQNNGV. The CDR3 extends over 15 amino acids. As regards this clone: Its antigen is not known.

V is TRBV11-2 and J is TRBJ2-7; 10 bases match TRBD2. This clonotype was sampled from an adult with rheumatoid arthritis. Sequencing input: CD8+ T cells sorted from blood. The CDR3: CASSPVAGGSYEQYF. Here the CDR3 DNA reads TGTGCCAGCAGCCCTGTAGCGGGGGGAAGTTACGAGCAGTACTTC.